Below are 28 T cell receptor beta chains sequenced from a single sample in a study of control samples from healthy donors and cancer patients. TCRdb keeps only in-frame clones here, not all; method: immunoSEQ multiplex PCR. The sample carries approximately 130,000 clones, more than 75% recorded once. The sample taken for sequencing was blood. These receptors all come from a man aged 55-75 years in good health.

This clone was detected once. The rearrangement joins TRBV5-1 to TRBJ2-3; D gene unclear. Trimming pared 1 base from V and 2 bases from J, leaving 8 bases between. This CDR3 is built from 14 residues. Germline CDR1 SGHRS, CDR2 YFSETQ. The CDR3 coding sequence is TGCGCCAGCAGCTTGAGCCAAGTCACAGATACGCAGTATTTT. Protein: CASSLSQVTDTQYF.

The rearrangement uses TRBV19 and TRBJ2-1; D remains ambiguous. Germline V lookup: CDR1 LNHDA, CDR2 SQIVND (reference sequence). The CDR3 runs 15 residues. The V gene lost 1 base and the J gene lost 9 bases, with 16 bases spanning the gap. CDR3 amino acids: CASSIASRLSGEQFF. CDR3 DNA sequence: TGTGCCAGTAGTATAGCATCGAGGTTGTCGGGTGAGCAGTTCTTC.

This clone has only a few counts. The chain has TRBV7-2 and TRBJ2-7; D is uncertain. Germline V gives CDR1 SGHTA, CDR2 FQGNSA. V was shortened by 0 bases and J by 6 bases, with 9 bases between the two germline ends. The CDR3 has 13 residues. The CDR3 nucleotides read TGTGCCAGCAGCTTAGCGTCTGTATCCGAGCAGTACTTC. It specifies CASSLASVSEQYF.

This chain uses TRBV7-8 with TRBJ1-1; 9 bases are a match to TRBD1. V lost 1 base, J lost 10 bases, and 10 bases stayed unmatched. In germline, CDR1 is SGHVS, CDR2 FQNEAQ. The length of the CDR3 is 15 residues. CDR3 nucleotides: TGTGCCAGCAGCTTAGGTTGGGGACAGGGTTCCGGAGCTTTCTTT. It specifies CASSLGWGQGSGAFF.

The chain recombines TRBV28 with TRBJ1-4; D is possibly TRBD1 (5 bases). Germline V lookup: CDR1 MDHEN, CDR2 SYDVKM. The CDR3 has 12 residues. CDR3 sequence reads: CGSGSTNEKLFF. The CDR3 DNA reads TGTGGCTCAGGGAGCACTAATGAAAAACTGTTTTTT.

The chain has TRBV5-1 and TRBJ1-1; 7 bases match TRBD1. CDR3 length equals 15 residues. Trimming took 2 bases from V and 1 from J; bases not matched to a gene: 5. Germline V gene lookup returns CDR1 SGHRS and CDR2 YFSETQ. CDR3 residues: CASSLRQGANTEAFF. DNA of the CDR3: TGCGCCAGCAGCTTAAGACAGGGTGCGAACACTGAAGCTTTCTTT.

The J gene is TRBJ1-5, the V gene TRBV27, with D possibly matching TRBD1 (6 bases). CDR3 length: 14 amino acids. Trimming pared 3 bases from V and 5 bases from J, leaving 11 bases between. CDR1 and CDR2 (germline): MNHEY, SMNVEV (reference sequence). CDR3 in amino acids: CASSLGTTDQPQHF. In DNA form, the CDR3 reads TGTGCCAGCAGTTTGGGGACAACGGATCAGCCCCAGCATTTT.

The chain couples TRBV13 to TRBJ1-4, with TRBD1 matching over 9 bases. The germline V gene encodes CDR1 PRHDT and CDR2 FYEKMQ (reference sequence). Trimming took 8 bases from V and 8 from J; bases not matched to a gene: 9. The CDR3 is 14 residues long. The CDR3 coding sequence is TGTGCCAGCGCCCCCGACAGGGGGTCAGAAAAACTGTTTTTT. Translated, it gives CASAPDRGSEKLFF.

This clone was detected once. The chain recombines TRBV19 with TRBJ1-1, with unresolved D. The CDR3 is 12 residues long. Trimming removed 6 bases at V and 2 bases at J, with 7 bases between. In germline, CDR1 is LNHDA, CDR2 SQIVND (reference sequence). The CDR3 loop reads CASRSRNTEAFF. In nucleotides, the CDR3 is TGTGCCAGTAGATCCAGAAACACTGAAGCTTTCTTT.

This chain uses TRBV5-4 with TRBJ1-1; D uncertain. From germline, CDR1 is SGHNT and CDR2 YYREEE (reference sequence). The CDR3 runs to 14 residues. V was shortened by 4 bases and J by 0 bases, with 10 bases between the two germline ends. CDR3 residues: CASSPRNLNTEAFF. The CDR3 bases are TGTGCCAGCAGCCCTAGAAACCTGAACACTGAAGCTTTCTTT.

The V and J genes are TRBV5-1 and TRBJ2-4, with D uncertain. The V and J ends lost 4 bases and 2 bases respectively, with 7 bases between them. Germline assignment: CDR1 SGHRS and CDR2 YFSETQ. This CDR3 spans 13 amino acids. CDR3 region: CASSLGSKNIQYF. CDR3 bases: TGCGCCAGCAGCCTAGGCTCCAAAAACATTCAGTACTTC.

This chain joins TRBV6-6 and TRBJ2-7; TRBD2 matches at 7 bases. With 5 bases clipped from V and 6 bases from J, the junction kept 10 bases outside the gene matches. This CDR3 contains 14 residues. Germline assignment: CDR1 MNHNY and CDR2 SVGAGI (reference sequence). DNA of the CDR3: TGTGCCAGCAGTCCCCTCGCTAGCGGAACCGAGCAGTACTTC. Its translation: CASSPLASGTEQYF.

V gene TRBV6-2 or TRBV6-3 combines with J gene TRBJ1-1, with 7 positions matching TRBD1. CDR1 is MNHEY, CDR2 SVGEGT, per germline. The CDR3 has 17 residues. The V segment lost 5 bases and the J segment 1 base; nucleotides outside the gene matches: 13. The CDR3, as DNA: TGTGCCAGCAGTCCCCTCGAGGGGGCTGGCTGGAACACTGAAGCTTTCTTT. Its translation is CASSPLEGAGWNTEAFF.

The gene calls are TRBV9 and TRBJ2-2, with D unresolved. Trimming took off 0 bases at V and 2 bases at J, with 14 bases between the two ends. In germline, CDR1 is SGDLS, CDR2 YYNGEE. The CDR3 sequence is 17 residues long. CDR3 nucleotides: TGTGCCAGCAGCGTAGAACTTCTCAGGTACAACACCGGGGAGCTGTTTTTT. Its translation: CASSVELLRYNTGELFF.

CDR3: CASSYAGTGRVNEQYF. CDR3 in DNA: TGTGCCAGCAGTTACGCCGGGACAGGGAGGGTTAACGAGCAGTACTTC. V gene TRBV6-5 combines with J gene TRBJ2-7, with 9 bases matching TRBD1. Germline V lookup: CDR1 MNHEY, CDR2 SVGAGI. V lost 2 bases, J lost 5 bases, and 10 bases stayed unmatched. The CDR3 runs to 16 residues.

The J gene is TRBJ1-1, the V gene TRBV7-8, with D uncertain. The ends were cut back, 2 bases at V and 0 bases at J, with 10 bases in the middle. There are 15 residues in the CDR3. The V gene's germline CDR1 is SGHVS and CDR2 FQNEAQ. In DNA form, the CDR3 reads TGTGCCAGCAGCTTATCTTTTACGGTGAACACTGAAGCTTTCTTT. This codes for CASSLSFTVNTEAFF.

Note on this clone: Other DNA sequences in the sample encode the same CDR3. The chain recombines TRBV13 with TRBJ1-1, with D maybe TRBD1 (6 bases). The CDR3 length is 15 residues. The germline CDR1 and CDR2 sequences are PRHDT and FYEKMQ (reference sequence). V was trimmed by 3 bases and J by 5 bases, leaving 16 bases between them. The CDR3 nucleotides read TGTGCCAGCAGCTTTGAACGGGGGCGGGGGACTGAAGCTTTCTTT. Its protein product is CASSFERGRGTEAFF.

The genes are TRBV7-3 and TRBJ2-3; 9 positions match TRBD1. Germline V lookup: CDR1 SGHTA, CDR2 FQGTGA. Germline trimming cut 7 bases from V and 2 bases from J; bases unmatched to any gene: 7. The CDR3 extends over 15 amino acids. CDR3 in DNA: TGTGCCAGCAAACGGACAGGGGAGGACACAGATACGCAGTATTTT. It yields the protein CASKRTGEDTDTQYF.

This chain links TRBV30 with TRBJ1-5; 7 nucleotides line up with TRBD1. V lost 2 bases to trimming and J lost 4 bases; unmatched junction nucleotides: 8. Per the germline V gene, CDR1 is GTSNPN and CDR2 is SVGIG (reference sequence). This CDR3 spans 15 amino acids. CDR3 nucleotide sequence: TGTGCCTGGAGTCTAGGGACAGCTCCGAATCAGCCCCAGCATTTT. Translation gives CAWSLGTAPNQPQHF.

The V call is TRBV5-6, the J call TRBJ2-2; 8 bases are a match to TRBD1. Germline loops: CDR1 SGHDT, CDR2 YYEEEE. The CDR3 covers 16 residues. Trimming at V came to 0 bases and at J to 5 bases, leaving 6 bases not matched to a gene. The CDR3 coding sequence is TGTGCCAGCAGCTTGGTCGGACAGGGTCGAACCGGGGAGCTGTTTTTT. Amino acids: CASSLVGQGRTGELFF.

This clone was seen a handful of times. CDR3 protein: CASSVGDFSYEQYF. The CDR3 nucleotides are TGTGCCAGCAGCGTAGGCGACTTCTCCTACGAGCAGTACTTC. The V call is TRBV9, the J call TRBJ2-7, with D hard to call. V lost 0 bases and J 0 bases, leaving 7 bases between the germline ends. The CDR3 length is 14 residues. Germline CDR1 reads SGDLS; CDR2 reads YYNGEE.

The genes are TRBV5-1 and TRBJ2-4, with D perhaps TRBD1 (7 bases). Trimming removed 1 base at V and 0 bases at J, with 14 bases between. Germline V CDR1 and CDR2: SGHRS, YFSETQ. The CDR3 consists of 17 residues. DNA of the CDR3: TGCGCCAGCAGCTTGCCTCAGCAGGGGGGAGCCAAAAACATTCAGTACTTC. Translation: CASSLPQQGGAKNIQYF.

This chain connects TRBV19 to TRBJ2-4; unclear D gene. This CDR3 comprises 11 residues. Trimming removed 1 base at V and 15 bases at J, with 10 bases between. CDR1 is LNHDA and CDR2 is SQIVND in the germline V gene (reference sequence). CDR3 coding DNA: TGTGCCAGTAGTATAGTGGGGTTCGTGTACTTC. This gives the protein CASSIVGFVYF.

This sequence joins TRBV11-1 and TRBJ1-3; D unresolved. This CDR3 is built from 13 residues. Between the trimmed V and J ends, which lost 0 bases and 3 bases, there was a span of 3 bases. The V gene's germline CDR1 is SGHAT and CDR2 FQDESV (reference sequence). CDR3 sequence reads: CASSLAVGNTIYF. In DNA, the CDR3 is TGTGCCAGCAGCTTAGCCGTTGGAAACACCATATATTTT.

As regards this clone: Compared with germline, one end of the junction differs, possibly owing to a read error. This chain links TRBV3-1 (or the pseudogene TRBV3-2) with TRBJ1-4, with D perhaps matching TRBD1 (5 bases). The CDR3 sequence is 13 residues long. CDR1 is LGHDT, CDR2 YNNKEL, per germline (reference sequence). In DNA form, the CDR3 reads TGTGCCAGCAGCCAAGGTTCGGTCGGAGGGGCGGCTTTT. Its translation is CASSQGSVGGAAF.

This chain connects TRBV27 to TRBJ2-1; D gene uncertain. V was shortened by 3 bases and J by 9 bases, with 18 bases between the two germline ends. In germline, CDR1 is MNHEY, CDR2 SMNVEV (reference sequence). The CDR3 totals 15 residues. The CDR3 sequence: CASSFGSRSTGEQFF. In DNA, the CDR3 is TGTGCCAGCAGTTTTGGGTCCCGTTCCACCGGTGAGCAGTTCTTC.

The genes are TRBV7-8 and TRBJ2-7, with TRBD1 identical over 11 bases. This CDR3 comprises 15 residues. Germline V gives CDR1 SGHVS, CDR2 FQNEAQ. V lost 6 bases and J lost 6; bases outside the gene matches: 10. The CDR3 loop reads CASSPTGGTGGEQYF. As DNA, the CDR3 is TGTGCCAGCAGTCCTACCGGAGGGACAGGGGGCGAGCAGTACTTC. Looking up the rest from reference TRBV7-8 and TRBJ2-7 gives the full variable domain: GAGVSQSPRYKVAKRGQDVALRCDPISGHVSLFWYQQALGQGPEFLTYFQNEAQLDKSGLPSDRFFAERPEGSVSTLKIQRTQQEDSAVYLCASSPTGGTGGEQYFGPGTRLTVT.

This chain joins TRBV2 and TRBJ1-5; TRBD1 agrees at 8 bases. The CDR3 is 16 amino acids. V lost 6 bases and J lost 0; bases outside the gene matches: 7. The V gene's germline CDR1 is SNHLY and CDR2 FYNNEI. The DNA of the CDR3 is TGTGCCAGCAGGACAGGGGATTCGCTTAGCAATCAGCCCCAGCATTTT. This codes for CASRTGDSLSNQPQHF. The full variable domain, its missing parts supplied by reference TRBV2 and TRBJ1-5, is EPEVTQTPSHQVTQMGQEVILRCVPISNHLYFYWYRQILGQKVEFLVSFYNNEISEKSEIFDDQFSVERPDGSNFTLKIRSTKLEDSAMYFCASRTGDSLSNQPQHFGDGTRLSIL.